Below, 9 T cell receptor beta chains from the same sample are listed, as sequenced in a study of blood T cell repertoires in COVID-19. Profiled with immunoSEQ multiplex PCR; TCRdb holds only in-frame clones, not every one. The table shows roughly 150,000 clones, with over 70% occurring only once. The source material was PBMCs or T cells enriched from blood (not recorded which). The receptors derive from a woman aged 60 to 75 who had recovered from COVID-19.

The rearrangement joins TRBV19 to TRBJ2-1; the D gene is possibly TRBD2 (6 bases). Trimming took off 4 bases at V and 1 base at J, with 17 bases between the two ends. The CDR3 sequence is 17 residues long. The germline V gene has CDR1 LNHDA and CDR2 SQIVND (reference sequence). The CDR3 bases are TGTGCCAGTAGTACCACGTTGGAGGGCTTGTCCTACAATGAGCAGTTCTTC. Translation: CASSTTLEGLSYNEQFF.

The rearrangement joins TRBV5-1 to TRBJ1-2, with D uncertain. The CDR3 is 13 amino acids. V gave up 2 bases and J gave up 2 bases, with 7 bases separating them. CDR1 and CDR2 (germline): SGHRS, YFSETQ. CDR3 coding DNA: TGCGCCAGCAGCTTCTCAGAAAACTATGGCTACACCTTC. It specifies CASSFSENYGYTF.

V usage is TRBV6-5 and J usage is TRBJ1-2; D remains unclear. V lost 6 bases and J 4 bases, leaving 15 bases between the germline ends. Germline V gene sequence: CDR1 MNHEY, CDR2 SVGAGI. CDR3 length: 14 amino acids. CDR3 sequence (DNA): TGTGCCAGCAGCTACGATCAGACACGCTATGGCTACACCTTC. Translation: CASSYDQTRYGYTF.

V gene TRBV9 combines with J gene TRBJ1-1; the match to TRBD1 covers 11 bases. This CDR3 spans 13 amino acids. Germline V gene lookup returns CDR1 SGDLS and CDR2 YYNGEE. V trimming: 3 bases; J trimming: 10 bases; junction bases outside the gene matches: 5. CDR3 in amino acids: CASSGGQGDLAFF. In DNA, the CDR3 is TGTGCCAGCAGCGGGGGACAGGGGGATCTAGCTTTCTTT.

The V gene is TRBV14, the J gene TRBJ2-5; D possibly corresponds to TRBD2 (7 bases). This CDR3 comprises 14 residues. V shed 6 bases and J shed 5 bases, with 16 bases lying between them. Germline CDR1 is SGHDN and CDR2 is FVKESK. In DNA form, the CDR3 reads TGTGCCAGCAGATCCCGGGGGGCAGGGGAGACCCAGTACTTC. Its translation: CASRSRGAGETQYF.

The rearrangement uses TRBV10-1 and TRBJ2-3; 7 bases are shared with TRBD1. Germline CDR1 and CDR2: WNHNN and SYGVQD (reference sequence). V shed 2 bases, J shed 5 bases, and the junction held 1 base outside the gene matches. The CDR3 loop spans 13 amino acids. CDR3 residues: CASSEAGGDTQYF. CDR3 in DNA: TGCGCCAGCAGTGAGGCAGGGGGAGATACGCAGTATTTT.

The chain's CDR3 is CASSDERWNTGELFF. CDR3 nucleotides: TGCGCCAGCAGTGACGAGCGATGGAACACCGGGGAGCTGTTTTTT. The rearrangement joins TRBV10-1 to TRBJ2-2, with D hard to call. V was trimmed by 3 bases and J by 1 base, leaving 9 bases between them. CDR1 and CDR2 (germline): WNHNN, SYGVQD (reference sequence). CDR3 length: 15 amino acids.

Here the CDR3 reads CASSYSASADTQYF. Written as DNA, the CDR3 is TGTGCCAGCAGTTACTCGGCTAGCGCAGATACGCAGTATTTT. The chain recombines TRBV6-5 with TRBJ2-3, with D possibly being TRBD2 (6 bases). The V end was cut by 0 bases, the J end by 4 bases, with 8 bases between. The CDR3 has 14 residues. Per germline, CDR1 MNHEY and CDR2 SVGAGI.

In its sample, this clone was seen once. The chain is built from TRBV5-1 and TRBJ1-1, with a weak D call TRBD1 (5 bases). Trimming removed 4 bases at V and 1 base at J, with 11 bases between. The CDR3 extends over 14 amino acids. In germline, CDR1 is SGHRS, CDR2 YFSETQ. Here the CDR3 reads CASSATGGNTEAFF. The CDR3 DNA reads as TGCGCCAGCAGCGCGACGGGGGGGAACACTGAAGCTTTCTTT.